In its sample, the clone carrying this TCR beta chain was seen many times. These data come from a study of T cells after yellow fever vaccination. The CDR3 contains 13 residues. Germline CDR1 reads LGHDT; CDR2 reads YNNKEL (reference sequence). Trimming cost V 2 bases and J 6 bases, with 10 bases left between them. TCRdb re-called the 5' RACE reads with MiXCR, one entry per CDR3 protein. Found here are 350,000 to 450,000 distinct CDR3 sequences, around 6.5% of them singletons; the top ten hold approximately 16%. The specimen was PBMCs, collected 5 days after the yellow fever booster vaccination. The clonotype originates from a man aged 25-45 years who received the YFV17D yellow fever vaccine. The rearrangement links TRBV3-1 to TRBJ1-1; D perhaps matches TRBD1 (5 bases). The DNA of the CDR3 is TGTGCCAGCAGCCAAACGTGGGGCGCTGAAGCTTTCTTT. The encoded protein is CASSQTWGAEAFF.